These 25 T cell receptor beta chains share one sample of origin, sequenced in a study of cytomegalovirus exposure and HLA in healthy donors. The study ran its PCR with 60 Vbeta and 13 Jbeta primers. Here immunoSEQ multiplex PCR was the method, and the copy in TCRdb shows in-frame clones only, minus some. The table records approximately 70,000 clones, roughly 79% of them present only once. The source material was PBMCs. The receptor source for this set is a man aged 50 to 60 in good health and CMV-seronegative.

For this clone: At one boundary the junction diverges from the germline segment, which might be a read error. The V call is TRBV29-1, the J call TRBJ2-5; perhaps TRBD1 as D (6 bases). CDR1 is SQVTM, CDR2 ANQGSEA, per germline. The CDR3 contains 10 residues. CDR3 sequence reads: CSVGDTLLDF. DNA of the CDR3: TGCAGCGTTGGGGACACCCTCCTGGACTTC.

The chain uses TRBV5-1 and TRBJ2-2; the match to TRBD2 covers 11 bases. Unmatched junction bases numbered 5, after V lost 3 bases and J lost 7 bases. The CDR3 consists of 15 residues. CDR1 SGHRS and CDR2 YFSETQ come from the germline V gene. The CDR3 region is CASSSTSGEGGELFF. The CDR3 bases are TGCGCCAGCAGCTCGACTAGCGGGGAGGGCGGGGAGCTGTTTTTT.

CDR3 sequence: CASSVDGGNTEAFF. The CDR3 DNA sequence: TGTGCCAGCAGCGTAGATGGAGGAAACACTGAAGCTTTCTTT. This chain uses TRBV9 with TRBJ1-1; D ambiguous. This CDR3 is built from 14 residues. V lost 0 bases, J lost 2 bases, and 8 bases lay in between. The V gene's germline CDR1 is SGDLS and CDR2 YYNGEE.

The chain has TRBV30 and TRBJ1-4; 7 nucleotides match TRBD1. The CDR3 has 15 amino acids. Unmatched junction bases numbered 8, after V lost 4 bases and J lost 3 bases. Germline lookup yields CDR1 GTSNPN and CDR2 SVGIG (reference sequence). The DNA of the CDR3 is TGTGCCTGGACCCAAGGGGGACAGCCTAATGAAAAACTGTTTTTT. It codes for CAWTQGGQPNEKLFF.

This clone was counted a single time. The chain uses TRBV5-1 and TRBJ1-2, with D unclear. The CDR3 has 14 residues. The germline CDR1 and CDR2 sequences are SGHRS and YFSETQ. V lost 0 bases and J 8 bases, leaving 14 bases between the germline ends. In DNA, the CDR3 is TGCGCCAGCAGCTTGGACACGGCACCGGGAGGCTACACCTTC. This sequence encodes CASSLDTAPGGYTF. Full variable domain (missing parts from reference TRBV5-1 and TRBJ1-2): KAGVTQTPRYLIKTRGQQVTLSCSPISGHRSVSWYQQTPGQGLQFLFEYFSETQRNKGNFPGRFSGRQFSNSRSEMNVSTLELGDSALYLCASSLDTAPGGYTFGSGTRLTVV.

The chain is built from TRBV4-1 and TRBJ2-3; 9 positions agree with TRBD2. V lost 2 bases, J lost 6 bases, and 9 bases stayed unmatched. The germline CDR1 and CDR2 sequences are MGHRA and YSYEKL. This CDR3 comprises 16 residues. The CDR3 DNA reads TGCGCCAGCAGCCAACTTCTTAGCGGGGGTTGGGATACGCAGTATTTT. Translating it yields CASSQLLSGGWDTQYF.

The chain carries TRBV5-1 and TRBJ1-1; 7 bases line up with TRBD1. CDR1 is SGHRS and CDR2 is YFSETQ in the germline V gene. The trim removed 0 bases at V and 3 bases at J, leaving 5 bases unmatched. The CDR3 extends over 15 amino acids. This CDR3 is CASSLGDRVDTEAFF. The CDR3 DNA sequence: TGCGCCAGCAGCTTGGGAGACAGGGTTGACACTGAAGCTTTCTTT.

This chain uses TRBV6-5 with TRBJ2-2; 9 bases align to TRBD2. V lost 6 bases and J lost 5; bases outside the gene matches: 4. CDR3 length equals 14 residues. CDR1 and CDR2 (germline): MNHEY, SVGAGI. CDR3 sequence: CASRKSGGTGELFF. The CDR3 DNA reads TGTGCCAGCAGGAAAAGCGGGGGGACCGGGGAGCTGTTTTTT.

V and J are TRBV4-2 and TRBJ2-1, with 10 bases aligning to TRBD1. With 4 bases clipped from V and 3 bases from J, the junction kept 12 bases outside the gene matches. The CDR3 consists of 18 residues. Germline CDR1 is LGHNA and CDR2 is YNFKEQ. The CDR3 loop reads CASSRQGASGPLYNEQFF. The CDR3 DNA follows: TGTGCCAGCAGCCGACAGGGGGCTAGCGGACCACTCTACAATGAGCAGTTCTTC.

This clone is a singleton in its sample. This sequence joins TRBV30 and TRBJ2-2; a possible D gene is TRBD2 (5 bases). The CDR3 consists of 13 residues. V dropped 0 bases and J dropped 5 bases, with 7 bases sitting between them. Germline CDR1 and CDR2: GTSNPN and SVGIG (reference sequence). CDR3 sequence: CAWSVRRTGELFF. The DNA for the CDR3 is TGTGCCTGGAGTGTCAGGAGGACCGGGGAGCTGTTTTTT.

This clone was seen more than once but under ten times. This chain connects TRBV30 to TRBJ1-2; D may be TRBD1 (6 bases). V was shortened by 2 bases and J by 8 bases, with 18 bases between the two germline ends. The CDR3 sequence is 14 residues long. Germline-derived CDR1 and CDR2 are GTSNPN and SVGIG (reference sequence). The CDR3 DNA reads TGTGCCTGGAGTTACGGGGGGCCGGCTGCAGGCTACACCTTC. Protein: CAWSYGGPAAGYTF.

The count of this clone is one. V gene TRBV2 combines with J gene TRBJ1-1; 9 nucleotides line up with TRBD1. Looked up from germline, CDR1 is SNHLY and CDR2 is FYNNEI. This CDR3 spans 14 amino acids. Germline trimming cut 3 bases from V and 5 bases from J; bases unmatched to any gene: 4. CDR3 coding DNA: TGTGCCAGCAGTGAGGACAGGGGACGTACTGAAGCTTTCTTT. Translating it yields CASSEDRGRTEAFF. Using reference TRBV2 and TRBJ1-1 for the parts outside the CDR3, the full variable domain is EPEVTQTPSHQVTQMGQEVILRCVPISNHLYFYWYRQILGQKVEFLVSFYNNEISEKSEIFDDQFSVERPDGSNFTLKIRSTKLEDSAMYFCASSEDRGRTEAFFGQGTRLTVV.

The rearrangement uses TRBV28 and TRBJ1-2, with a weak D call TRBD1 (6 bases). V lost 7 bases, J lost 5 bases, and 17 bases lay in between. The V gene's germline CDR1 is MDHEN and CDR2 SYDVKM. The CDR3 consists of 14 residues. CDR3 protein: CASIRTDLPYGYTF. The DNA of the CDR3 is TGTGCCAGCATCCGGACAGACCTTCCATATGGCTACACCTTC.

This chain joins TRBV2 and TRBJ2-5; TRBD2 agrees at 10 bases. Looked up from germline, CDR1 is SNHLY and CDR2 is FYNNEI. The CDR3 sequence is 15 residues long. Germline trimming cut 4 bases from V and 5 bases from J; bases unmatched to any gene: 7. DNA of the CDR3: TGTGCCAGCAGTGGGGTCAGCGGGAGGGAGGAGACCCAGTACTTC. Its protein product is CASSGVSGREETQYF.

The J gene is TRBJ2-1, the V gene TRBV27; D uncertain. This CDR3 comprises 16 residues. CDR1 is MNHEY, CDR2 SMNVEV, per germline (reference sequence). Deletions cut 6 bases from V and 7 bases from J, with 22 bases between. The CDR3 here is CASSPITMESRNEQFF. In DNA, the CDR3 is TGTGCCAGCAGCCCTATTACAATGGAGTCCCGTAATGAGCAGTTCTTC.

V is TRBV9 and J is TRBJ1-2; the D is unclear. The CDR3 is 15 residues long. The germline CDR1 and CDR2 sequences are SGDLS and YYNGEE. Trimming stripped 2 bases from V and 4 bases from J, with 15 bases between. The CDR3 here is CASSVFSSVGYGYTF. CDR3 DNA: TGTGCCAGCAGCGTTTTCTCATCCGTCGGCTATGGCTACACCTTC.

CDR3 amino acids: CASSLSLAGALEQYF. The CDR3 nucleotides read TGTGCCAGCAGTTTATCGCTAGCGGGAGCCCTCGAGCAGTACTTC. This sequence joins TRBV27 and TRBJ2-7; 10 positions match TRBD2. Trimming at V came to 0 bases and at J to 6 bases, leaving 5 bases not matched to a gene. Germline V lookup: CDR1 MNHEY, CDR2 SMNVEV (reference sequence). CDR3 size: 15 residues.

This CDR3 reads CASSLGDTTNEQFF. The CDR3 DNA reads as TGTGCCAGCAGCTTAGGAGACACAACCAATGAGCAGTTCTTC. The V call is TRBV11-3, the J call TRBJ2-1; no clear D gene. Germline lookup yields CDR1 SGHNT and CDR2 YENEEA. Trimming took 1 base from V and 6 from J, leaving 10 bases between them. This CDR3 has 14 residues.

The chain recombines TRBV2 with TRBJ1-2; TRBD1 agrees at 10 bases. The CDR3 contains 14 residues. J was trimmed by 3 bases and V by 6 bases; bases with no gene match: 4. The germline V gene has CDR1 SNHLY and CDR2 FYNNEI. The CDR3 here is CASRRQGADYGYTF. The CDR3 bases are TGTGCCAGCAGGAGACAGGGGGCGGACTATGGCTACACCTTC.

The V call is TRBV28, the J call TRBJ2-3, with D hard to call. In germline, CDR1 is MDHEN, CDR2 SYDVKM. The CDR3 runs 10 residues. V dropped 6 bases and J dropped 8 bases, with 6 bases sitting between them. In nucleotides, the CDR3 is TGTGCCAGCAGACAGATTACGCAGTATTTT. This translates into CASRQITQYF.

The V gene is TRBV14, the J gene TRBJ2-7; 9 bases are shared with TRBD1. The CDR3 consists of 16 residues. With V trimmed by 1 base and J by 6 bases, 10 bases remained unmatched. The germline gives CDR1 SGHDN, CDR2 FVKESK. CDR3 nucleotide sequence: TGTGCCAGCAGCCAAGTACCGGGACAGGGAACGGTCGAGCAGTACTTC. Its protein product is CASSQVPGQGTVEQYF.

The chain is built from TRBV5-4 and TRBJ1-2; TRBD1 matches 7 bases. The CDR3 has 16 amino acids. V lost 2 bases and J lost 4; bases outside the gene matches: 11. CDR1 and CDR2 from the germline V gene are SGHNT and YYREEE (reference sequence). The CDR3 sequence: CASSLGGDRALYGYTF. DNA for the CDR3: TGTGCCAGCAGCTTAGGAGGAGACAGGGCCCTCTATGGCTACACCTTC.

This clone was detected a few times. The V gene is TRBV10-2, the J gene TRBJ1-2; unclear D gene. The CDR3 runs 15 residues. The V gene's germline CDR1 is WSHSY and CDR2 SAAADI. V gave up 3 bases and J gave up 4 bases, with 15 bases separating them. CDR3 DNA: TGCGCCAGCAGTGACAGGCTCACCGGAAGCTATGGCTACACCTTC. Translation: CASSDRLTGSYGYTF.

Remarks on this clone: One end of the junction varies from germline; a read error may be responsible. This sequence joins TRBV5-1 and TRBJ1-2, with D uncertain. CDR3 length equals 12 residues. The germline CDR1 and CDR2 sequences are SGHRS and YFSETQ. The DNA of the CDR3 is TGCGCCAGCATCTTGGGTAGGTCGGGGTACACCTTC. This encodes CASILGRSGYTF.

This chain joins TRBV5-5 and TRBJ2-7; possibly TRBD1 for D (5 bases). Trimming shortened V by 0 bases and J by 2 bases, and 9 bases separated the two germline ends. This CDR3 region has 14 residues. Germline V lookup: CDR1 SGHKS, CDR2 YYEKEE (reference sequence). CDR3 in DNA: TGTGCCAGCAGCTTGGGGACGGACACCTACGAGCAGTACTTC. This sequence encodes CASSLGTDTYEQYF.